This T cell receptor (beta chain) was sequenced for a study of cytomegalovirus exposure and HLA in healthy donors. Overall study findings and caveats: The study reported that TCR beta sequences accurately predicted HLA-A and HLA-B alleles in most subjects. An analysis that came later showed most CMV-associated TCR beta chains appearing HLA-restricted. The authors later found HLA-associated TCR beta chains more clonally expanded than equally common others.

CDR1 and CDR2 from the germline V gene are LGHNA and YNFKEQ. CDR3 size: 15 residues. V gave up 4 bases and J gave up 5 bases; unmatched junction bases: 9. Notes on this clone: Its specificity is not known.

60 Vbeta and 13 Jbeta primers were used in PCR. The repertoire was sequenced with immunoSEQ multiplex PCR; TCRdb's copy has only in-frame clones and lacks some. The data contain roughly 160,000 clones, 73% of them singletons. The J gene is TRBJ1-1, the V gene TRBV4-2, with 8 bases matching TRBD1. This clonotype was obtained from a woman between 18 and 29 years old in good health and CMV-seropositive. Specimen: PBMCs. CDR3 protein: CASSPRTGSKTEAFF. CDR3 nucleotides: TGTGCCAGCAGCCCCAGGACAGGGAGTAAAACTGAAGCTTTCTTT.